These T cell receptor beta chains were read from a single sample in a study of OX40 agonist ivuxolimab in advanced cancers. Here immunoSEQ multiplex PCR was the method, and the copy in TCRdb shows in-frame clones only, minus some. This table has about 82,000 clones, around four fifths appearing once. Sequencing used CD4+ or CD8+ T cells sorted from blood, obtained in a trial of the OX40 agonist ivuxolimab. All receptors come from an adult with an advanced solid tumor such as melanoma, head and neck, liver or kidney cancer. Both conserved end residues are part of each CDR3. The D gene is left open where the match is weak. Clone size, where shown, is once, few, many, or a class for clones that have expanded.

TGCGCCAGCAGCTTGGAGGGTAATAGCAATCAGCCCCAGCATTTT	CASSLEGNSNQPQHF	-	TRBJ1-5	TRBV5-1	-
TGTGCCAGCTCACCACCGGGACAGGGCTACAATGAGCAGTTCTTC	CASSPPGQGYNEQFF	TRBD1	TRBJ2-1	TRBV18	-
TGTGCCAGCAGCCAAGATTCCCCGAGGAGCTCCTATAATTCACCCCTCCACTTT	CASSQDSPRSSYNSPLHF	-	TRBJ1-6	TRBV14	-
TGTGCCAGCAGTTACTCGGCGGGGGATCGCTACGAGCAGTACTTC	CASSYSAGDRYEQYF	TRBD2	TRBJ2-7	TRBV6-5	-
TGCGCCAGCAGCTTGCCCCCAGGACAGGGATGGGGGATGAACACTGAAGCTTTCTTT	CASSLPPGQGWGMNTEAFF	TRBD1	TRBJ1-1	TRBV5-1	-
TGTGCCAGTAGTATGAGCAGGGCGCGAACTGAAGCTTTCTTT	CASSMSRARTEAFF	-	TRBJ1-1	TRBV19	-
TGTGCCAGCAGCGGGGGACATTATGGCTACACCTTC	CASSGGHYGYTF	-	TRBJ1-2	TRBV7-2	few
TGCGCCAGCAGCTTGATGGGCGGGGGGACTAGCACAGATACGCAGTATTTT	CASSLMGGGTSTDTQYF	TRBD2	TRBJ2-3	TRBV5-1	-
TGTGCCAGCAGCCTGCGGACTAGCGGGTTGACAGATACGCAGTATTTT	CASSLRTSGLTDTQYF	TRBD2	TRBJ2-3	TRBV7-2	-
TGTGCCAGCAGCTTTCTACCGGGACCGGACTACGAGCAGTACTTC	CASSFLPGPDYEQYF	-	TRBJ2-7	TRBV7-7	-
TGTGCCTGGAAGGGCTACACTGAAGCTTTCTTT	CAWKGYTEAFF	-	TRBJ1-1	TRBV30	-
TGTGCCAGCAGTGACGGGACAGGGGTTCCGAGGGGCTACACCTTC	CASSDGTGVPRGYTF	TRBD1	TRBJ1-2	TRBV6-1	-
TGTGCCAGCAGCTTAGCCACTAGCACAGATACGCAGTATTTT	CASSLATSTDTQYF	-	TRBJ2-3	TRBV7-2	-
TGTGCCAGCAGCTTAGATGCCGGTCCGAATGAGCAGTTCTTC	CASSLDAGPNEQFF	-	TRBJ2-1	TRBV7-2	-
TGTGCCAGCAGCCCACTAGCGGCTGTCACCGAGACCCAGTACTTC	CASSPLAAVTETQYF	TRBD2	TRBJ2-5	TRBV7-2	-
TGCAGCGTTGGCGGCCTAAATCAGCCCCAGCATTTT	CSVGGLNQPQHF	-	TRBJ1-5	TRBV29-1	few
TGCGCCAGCAGCTTGGGACGGGGGGCGAGGATTACCGGGGAGCTGTTTTTT	CASSLGRGARITGELFF	-	TRBJ2-2	TRBV5-1	-
TGTGCCAGCAGCTCACAGGGAAATAATTCACCCCTCCACTTT	CASSSQGNNSPLHF	-	TRBJ1-6	TRBV7-2	few
TGTGCCAGCAGCTTGGTAAGGGGCTTAGATTCCTACGAGCAGTACTTC	CASSLVRGLDSYEQYF	-	TRBJ2-7	TRBV5-4	-
TGCAGCGGGATAGACACTACTCTCTCTGGAAACACCATATATTTT	CSGIDTTLSGNTIYF	-	TRBJ1-3	TRBV29-1	-
TGCGCCAGCAGCCAAGCGGGGGGGAACACCGGGGAGCTGTTTTTT	CASSQAGGNTGELFF	TRBD2	TRBJ2-2	TRBV5-1	-
TGTGCCAGCAGTGAGGGGGCAGGGGGCCGCTATGGCTACACCTTC	CASSEGAGGRYGYTF	TRBD1	TRBJ1-2	TRBV6-4	-
TGTGCCAGCAGCGTAGACAGGGGGAAACTGTTTTTT	CASSVDRGKLFF	TRBD1	TRBJ1-4	TRBV7-2	-
TGCAGTGCTTTGGACAAGCTAAGGCTGTTTTTT	CSALDKLRLFF	-	TRBJ2-2	TRBV20-1	-
TGTGCCATCAGACCCGGACAGGGGAGCTCTGGGGCCAACGTCCTGACTTTC	CAIRPGQGSSGANVLTF	TRBD1	TRBJ2-6	TRBV10-3	-
TGTGCCAGTAGTCGCTTATGGGACAGGGATTCACCCCTCCACTTT	CASSRLWDRDSPLHF	TRBD1	TRBJ1-6	TRBV19	-
TGCGCCAGCAGCCGACAAGCGAAGCAAGAGACCCAGTACTTC	CASSRQAKQETQYF	-	TRBJ2-5	TRBV4-1	few
TGTGCCAGTTTCCAAGAGGGATATGGCAATCAGCCCCAGCATTTT	CASFQEGYGNQPQHF	-	TRBJ1-5	TRBV19	-
TGTGCCTGGAGTACCCTCGGGGGACCGGGGGGCTACACCTTC	CAWSTLGGPGGYTF	-	TRBJ1-2	TRBV30	-
TGTGCCAGCAGCCGCACAGGGGCCTCCGAGCAGTACTTC	CASSRTGASEQYF	TRBD1	TRBJ2-7	TRBV9	once
TGCGCCAGCAGTGAGGGGGCAGGAAGCTCCTACGAGCAGTACTTC	CASSEGAGSSYEQYF	TRBD1	TRBJ2-7	TRBV5-1	-
TGTGCCAGCAGAAGGCTATCTAGCAATCAGCCCCAGCATTTT	CASRRLSSNQPQHF	-	TRBJ1-5	TRBV28	-
TGTGCCAGCAGCCTAGGGGACACAGATACGCAGTATTTT	CASSLGDTDTQYF	-	TRBJ2-3	TRBV7-7	-
TGTGCCAGCAGCAGGGAGAGGGGACTCTACAATGAGCAGTTCTTC	CASSRERGLYNEQFF	-	TRBJ2-1	TRBV5-6	-
TGTGCCAGCAGCATTCAAGGCGGTCAGGAGACCCAGTACTTC	CASSIQGGQETQYF	-	TRBJ2-5	TRBV7-3	-
TGTGCCAGCAGCTTAATCGCGGAGAACACTGAAGCTTTCTTT	CASSLIAENTEAFF	-	TRBJ1-1	TRBV7-3	-
TGCAGCGTTGAGGTCCTGGGGGACAGGAAGGATGGCTACACCTTC	CSVEVLGDRKDGYTF	TRBD1	TRBJ1-2	TRBV29-1	-
TGTGCCAGCAGCGTACCTTTGGCCCTTAGCAATCAGCCCCAGCATTTT	CASSVPLALSNQPQHF	-	TRBJ1-5	TRBV9	-
TGTGCCAGCAGTCGGACTAGCGGAGAGACCCAGTACTTC	CASSRTSGETQYF	TRBD2	TRBJ2-5	TRBV2	-
TGCGCCAGCAGCCAAGTTGACCATGGACAGGGCCTTAATTCACCCCTCCACTTT	CASSQVDHGQGLNSPLHF	TRBD1	TRBJ1-6	TRBV4-3	-
TGCAGCGTTAGGCAGGGCTATAATTCACCCCTCCACTTT	CSVRQGYNSPLHF	-	TRBJ1-6	TRBV29-1	-
TGTGCCAGCAGCTCCGGGGACAGGGGCTATGGCTACACCTTC	CASSSGDRGYGYTF	TRBD1	TRBJ1-2	TRBV7-2	-
TGCGCCAGCAGCCAAGATTTCCCAGGGCCTAGCACAGATACGCAGTATTTT	CASSQDFPGPSTDTQYF	-	TRBJ2-3	TRBV4-3	once
TGTGCCAGCAGGCGGAGACTAGCCGGGGGCAGAGAGACCCAGTACTTC	CASRRRLAGGRETQYF	-	TRBJ2-5	TRBV2	-
TGTGCCAGTAGTATAGAAGACAGGGTTCATGAAAAACTGTTTTTT	CASSIEDRVHEKLFF	TRBD1	TRBJ1-4	TRBV19	-
TGTGCCAGCAGCCCAGGACAGGGGCGCTACACCTTC	CASSPGQGRYTF	TRBD1	TRBJ1-2	TRBV6-5	-
TGTGCCAGCAGTTACTCGCCTAGCGGACCCACAGATACGCAGTATTTT	CASSYSPSGPTDTQYF	TRBD2	TRBJ2-3	TRBV6-5	-
TGCGCCAGCAGCCAAGATCGTCAGTGGAACACCATATATTTT	CASSQDRQWNTIYF	-	TRBJ1-3	TRBV4-3	-
TGTGCCAGCAGTGAATTAGGGGGCCGTAGCACAGATACGCAGTATTTT	CASSELGGRSTDTQYF	TRBD1	TRBJ2-3	TRBV2	-
TGTGCCAGCAGGTCCCCCGGGACAGGGGTCGAGACCCAGTACTTC	CASRSPGTGVETQYF	TRBD1	TRBJ2-5	TRBV6-1	-
TGTGCCACCAGCCGGGGGGCGAGCACAGATACGCAGTATTTT	CATSRGASTDTQYF	-	TRBJ2-3	TRBV7-3	-
TGTGCCAGCAGGACAGGGCTCAATCAGCCCCAGCATTTT	CASRTGLNQPQHF	TRBD1	TRBJ1-5	TRBV6-1	few
TGTGCCAGCAGTTCCCCCGCCGGGACGGCCTATGGCTACACCTTC	CASSSPAGTAYGYTF	-	TRBJ1-2	TRBV28	-
TGTGCCAGTACCGATAGACAGGGGGCATATACTGAAGCTTTCTTT	CASTDRQGAYTEAFF	TRBD1	TRBJ1-1	TRBV19	-
TGTGCCAGCACGGCAATGCCGGGACAGGGGATAAACGAGCAGTACTTC	CASTAMPGQGINEQYF	TRBD1	TRBJ2-7	TRBV7-2	once
TGTGCCAGCAGCAAACGTACTAACACCGGGGAGCTGTTTTTT	CASSKRTNTGELFF	-	TRBJ2-2	TRBV21-1	once
TGTGCCAGCAGCGTCCAATCTAGCGGGGGCACAGATACGCAGTATTTT	CASSVQSSGGTDTQYF	TRBD2	TRBJ2-3	TRBV9	-
TGCGCCAGCAGCCTATGGACAGGGGGTTTCACCGGGGAGCTGTTTTTT	CASSLWTGGFTGELFF	TRBD1	TRBJ2-2	TRBV5-1	-